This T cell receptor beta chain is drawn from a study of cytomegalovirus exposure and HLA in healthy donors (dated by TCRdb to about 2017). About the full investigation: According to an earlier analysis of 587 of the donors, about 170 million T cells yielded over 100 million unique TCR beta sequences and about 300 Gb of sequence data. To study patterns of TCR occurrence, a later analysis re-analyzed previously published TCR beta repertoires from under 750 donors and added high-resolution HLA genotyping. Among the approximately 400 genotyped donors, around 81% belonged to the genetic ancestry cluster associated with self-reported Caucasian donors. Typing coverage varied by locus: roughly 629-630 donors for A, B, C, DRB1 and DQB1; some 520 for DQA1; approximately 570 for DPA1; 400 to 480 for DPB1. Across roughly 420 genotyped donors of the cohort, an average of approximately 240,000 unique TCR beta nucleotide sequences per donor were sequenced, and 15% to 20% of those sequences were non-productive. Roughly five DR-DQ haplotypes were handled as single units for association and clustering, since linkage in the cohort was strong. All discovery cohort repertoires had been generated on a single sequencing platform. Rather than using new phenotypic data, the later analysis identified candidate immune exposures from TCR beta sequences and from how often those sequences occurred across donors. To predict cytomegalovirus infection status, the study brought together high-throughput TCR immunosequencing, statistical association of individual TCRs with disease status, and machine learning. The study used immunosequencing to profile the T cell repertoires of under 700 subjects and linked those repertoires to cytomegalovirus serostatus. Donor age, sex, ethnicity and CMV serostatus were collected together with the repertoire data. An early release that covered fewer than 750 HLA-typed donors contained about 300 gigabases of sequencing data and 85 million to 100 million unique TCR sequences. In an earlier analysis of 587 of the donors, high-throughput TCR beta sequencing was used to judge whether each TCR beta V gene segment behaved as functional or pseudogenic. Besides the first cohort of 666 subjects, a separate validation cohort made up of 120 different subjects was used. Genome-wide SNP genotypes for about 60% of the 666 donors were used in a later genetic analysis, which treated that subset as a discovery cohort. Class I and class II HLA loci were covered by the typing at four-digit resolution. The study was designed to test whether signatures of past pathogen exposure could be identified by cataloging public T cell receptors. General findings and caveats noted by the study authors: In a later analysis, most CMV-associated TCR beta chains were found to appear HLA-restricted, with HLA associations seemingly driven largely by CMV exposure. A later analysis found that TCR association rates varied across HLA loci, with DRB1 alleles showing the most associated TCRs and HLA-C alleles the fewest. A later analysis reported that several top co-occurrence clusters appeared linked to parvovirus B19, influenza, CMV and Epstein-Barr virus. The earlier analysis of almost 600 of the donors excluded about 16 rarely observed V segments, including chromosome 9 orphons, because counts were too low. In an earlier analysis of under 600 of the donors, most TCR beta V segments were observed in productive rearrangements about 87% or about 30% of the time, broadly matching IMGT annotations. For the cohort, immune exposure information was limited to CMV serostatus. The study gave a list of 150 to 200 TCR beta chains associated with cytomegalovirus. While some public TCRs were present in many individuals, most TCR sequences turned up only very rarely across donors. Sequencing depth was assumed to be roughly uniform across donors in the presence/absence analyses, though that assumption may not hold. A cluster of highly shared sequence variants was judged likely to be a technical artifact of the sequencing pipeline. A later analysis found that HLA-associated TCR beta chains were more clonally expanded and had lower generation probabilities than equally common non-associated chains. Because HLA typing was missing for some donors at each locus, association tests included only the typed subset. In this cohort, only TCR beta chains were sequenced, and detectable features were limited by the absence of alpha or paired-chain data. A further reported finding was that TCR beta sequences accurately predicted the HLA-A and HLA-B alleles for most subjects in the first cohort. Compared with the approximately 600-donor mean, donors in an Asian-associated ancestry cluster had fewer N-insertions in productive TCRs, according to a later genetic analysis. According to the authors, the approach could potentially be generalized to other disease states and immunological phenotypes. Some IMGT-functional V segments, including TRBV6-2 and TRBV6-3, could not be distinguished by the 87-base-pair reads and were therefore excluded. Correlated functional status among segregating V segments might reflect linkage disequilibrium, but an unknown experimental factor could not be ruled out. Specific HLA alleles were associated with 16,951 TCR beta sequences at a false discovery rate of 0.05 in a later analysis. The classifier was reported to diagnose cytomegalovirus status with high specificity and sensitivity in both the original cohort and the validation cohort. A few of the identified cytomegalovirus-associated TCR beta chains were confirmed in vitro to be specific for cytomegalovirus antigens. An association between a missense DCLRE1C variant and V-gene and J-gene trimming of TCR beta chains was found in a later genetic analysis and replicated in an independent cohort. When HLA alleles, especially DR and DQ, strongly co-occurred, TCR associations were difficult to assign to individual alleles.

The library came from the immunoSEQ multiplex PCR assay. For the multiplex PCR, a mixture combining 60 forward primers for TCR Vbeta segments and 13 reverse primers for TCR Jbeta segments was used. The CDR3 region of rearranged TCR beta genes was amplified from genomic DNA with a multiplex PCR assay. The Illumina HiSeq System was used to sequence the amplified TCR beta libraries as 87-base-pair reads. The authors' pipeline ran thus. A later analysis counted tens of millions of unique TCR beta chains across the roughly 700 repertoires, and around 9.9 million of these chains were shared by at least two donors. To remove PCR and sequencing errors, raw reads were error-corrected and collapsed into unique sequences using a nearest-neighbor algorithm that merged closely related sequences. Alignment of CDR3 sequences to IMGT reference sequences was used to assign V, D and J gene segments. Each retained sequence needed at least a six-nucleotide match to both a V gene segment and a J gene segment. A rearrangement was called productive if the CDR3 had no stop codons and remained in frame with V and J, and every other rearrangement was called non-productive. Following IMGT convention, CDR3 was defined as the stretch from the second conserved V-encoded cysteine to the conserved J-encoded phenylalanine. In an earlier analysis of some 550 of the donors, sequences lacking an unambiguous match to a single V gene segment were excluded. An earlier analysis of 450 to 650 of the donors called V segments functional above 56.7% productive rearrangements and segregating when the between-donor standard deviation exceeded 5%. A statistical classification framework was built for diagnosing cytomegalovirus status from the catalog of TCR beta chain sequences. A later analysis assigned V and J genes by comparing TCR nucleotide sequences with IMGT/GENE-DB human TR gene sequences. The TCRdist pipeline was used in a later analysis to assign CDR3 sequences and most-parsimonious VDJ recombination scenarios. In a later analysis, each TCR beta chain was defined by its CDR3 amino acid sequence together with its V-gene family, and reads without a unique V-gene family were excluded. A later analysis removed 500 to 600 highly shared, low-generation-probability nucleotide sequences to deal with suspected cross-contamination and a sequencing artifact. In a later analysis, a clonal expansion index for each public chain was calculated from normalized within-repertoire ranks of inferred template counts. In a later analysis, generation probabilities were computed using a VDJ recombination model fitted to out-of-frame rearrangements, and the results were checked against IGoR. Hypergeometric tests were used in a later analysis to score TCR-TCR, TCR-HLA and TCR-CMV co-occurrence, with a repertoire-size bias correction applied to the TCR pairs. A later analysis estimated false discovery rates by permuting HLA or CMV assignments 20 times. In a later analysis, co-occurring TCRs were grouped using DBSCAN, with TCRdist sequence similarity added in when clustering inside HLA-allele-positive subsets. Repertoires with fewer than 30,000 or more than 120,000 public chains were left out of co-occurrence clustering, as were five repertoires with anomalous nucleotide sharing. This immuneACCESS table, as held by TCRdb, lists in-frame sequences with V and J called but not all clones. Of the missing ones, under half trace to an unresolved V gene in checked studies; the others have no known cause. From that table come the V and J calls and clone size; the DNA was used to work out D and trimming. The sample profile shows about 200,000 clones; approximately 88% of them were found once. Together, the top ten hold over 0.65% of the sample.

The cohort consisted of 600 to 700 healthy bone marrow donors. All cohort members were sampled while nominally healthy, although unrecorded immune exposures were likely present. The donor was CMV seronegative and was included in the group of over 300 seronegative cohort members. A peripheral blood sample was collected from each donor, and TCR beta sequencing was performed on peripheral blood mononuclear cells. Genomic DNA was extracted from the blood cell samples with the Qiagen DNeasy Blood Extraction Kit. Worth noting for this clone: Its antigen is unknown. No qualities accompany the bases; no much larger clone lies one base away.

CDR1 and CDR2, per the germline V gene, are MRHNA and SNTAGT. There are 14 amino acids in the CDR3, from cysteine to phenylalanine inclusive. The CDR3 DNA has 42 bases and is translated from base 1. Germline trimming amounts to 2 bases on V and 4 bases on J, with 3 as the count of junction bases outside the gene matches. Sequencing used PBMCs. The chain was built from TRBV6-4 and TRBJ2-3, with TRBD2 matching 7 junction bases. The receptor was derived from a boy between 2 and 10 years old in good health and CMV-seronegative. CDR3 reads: CASSDGGGADTQYF. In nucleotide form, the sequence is TGTGCCAGCAGTGACGGCGGGGGAGCAGATACGCAGTATTTT.